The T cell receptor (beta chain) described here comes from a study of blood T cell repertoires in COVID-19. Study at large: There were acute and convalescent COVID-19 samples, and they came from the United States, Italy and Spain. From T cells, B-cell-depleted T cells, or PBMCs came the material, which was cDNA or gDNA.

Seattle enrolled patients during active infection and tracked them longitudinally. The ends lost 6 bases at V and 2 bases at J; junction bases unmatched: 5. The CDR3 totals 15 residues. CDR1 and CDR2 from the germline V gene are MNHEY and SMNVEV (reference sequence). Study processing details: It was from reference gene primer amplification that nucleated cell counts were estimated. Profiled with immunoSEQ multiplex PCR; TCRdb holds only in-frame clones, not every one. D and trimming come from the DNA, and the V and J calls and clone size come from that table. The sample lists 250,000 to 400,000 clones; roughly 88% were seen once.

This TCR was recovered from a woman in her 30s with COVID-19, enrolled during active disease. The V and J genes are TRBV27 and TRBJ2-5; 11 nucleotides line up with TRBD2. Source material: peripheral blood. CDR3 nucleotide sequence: TGTGCCAGCAGCCCCGGGACTAGCGGACAAGAGACCCAGTACTTC. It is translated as CASSPGTSGQETQYF.